These T cell receptor beta chains were read from a single sample in a study of control samples from healthy donors and cancer patients. Clones were read by immunoSEQ multiplex PCR, and TCRdb kept only the in-frame ones, dropping some. The sample has 95,000 to 100,000 clones, around nine tenths seen once. The sequenced sample was blood. Receptors originate from a man aged 25 to 40 in good health. Both conserved end residues are part of each CDR3. D genes are given only for firm matches. Clone size is given for some rows only: seen once, a few or many times, or a class if the clone is expanded.

TRBD2	TRBV7-9	once	TRBJ2-3	CASSFTSGRADTQYF	TGTGCCAGCAGCTTTACTAGCGGGAGGGCAGATACGCAGTATTTT
.	TRBV7-7	.	TRBJ2-2	CASSLAQGYTGELFF	TGTGCCAGCAGCTTAGCGCAGGGGTACACCGGGGAGCTGTTTTTT
.	TRBV6-5	.	TRBJ1-2	CASSYSGGAQRNGYTF	TGTGCCAGCAGTTACTCCGGGGGGGCCCAGCGGAATGGCTACACCTTC
.	TRBV13	.	TRBJ2-7	CASSPGLPYEQYF	TGTGCCAGCAGCCCGGGACTCCCCTACGAGCAGTACTTC
.	TRBV25-1	.	TRBJ2-7	CASNLSFDEQYF	TGTGCCAGCAACTTGAGTTTTGACGAGCAGTACTTC
TRBD1	TRBV12-5	.	TRBJ2-4	CASGPEDRGHNIQYF	TGTGCTAGTGGTCCCGAAGACAGGGGGCATAACATTCAGTACTTC
TRBD1	TRBV9	.	TRBJ2-3	CASRGQASTDTQYF	TGTGCCAGCAGGGGACAGGCTAGCACAGATACGCAGTATTTT
TRBD1	TRBV7-9	.	TRBJ2-7	CASSLGTGDPYEQYF	TGTGCCAGCAGCTTAGGAACAGGGGACCCTTACGAGCAGTACTTC
.	TRBV5-4	.	TRBJ1-1	CASSLAVGSEAFF	TGTGCCAGCAGCTTGGCCGTCGGCAGTGAAGCTTTCTTT
TRBD1	TRBV7-2	.	TRBJ1-2	CASSLDGTGGHYGYTF	TGTGCCAGCAGCTTAGACGGGACAGGGGGTCACTATGGCTACACCTTC
.	TRBV7-3	.	TRBJ2-3	CASRLNADTQYF	TGTGCCAGCAGGTTGAATGCAGATACGCAGTATTTT
.	TRBV7-2	.	TRBJ1-1	CASTRGVNTEAFF	TGTGCCAGCACCAGGGGTGTGAACACTGAAGCTTTCTTT
.	TRBV28	.	TRBJ1-1	CASRTQQVEAFF	TGTGCCAGCAGAACACAACAAGTAGAAGCTTTCTTT
TRBD1	TRBV2	.	TRBJ1-6	CASAGQGESPLHF	TGTGCCAGCGCGGGACAGGGGGAATCACCCCTCCACTTT
.	TRBV7-2	.	TRBJ2-1	CASSLKSADYNEQFF	TGTGCCAGCAGCTTAAAATCGGCGGATTACAATGAGCAGTTCTTC
TRBD2	TRBV12-5	.	TRBJ2-5	CASGLSGRGDGETQYF	TGTGCTAGTGGTTTGAGTGGTCGGGGGGACGGAGAGACCCAGTACTTC
.	TRBV27	.	TRBJ1-4	CASSPWDPTNEKLFF	TGTGCCAGCAGTCCATGGGACCCAACTAATGAAAAACTGTTTTTT
TRBD2	TRBV6-5	.	TRBJ2-1	CASSWASGRNEQFF	TGTGCCAGCAGCTGGGCTAGCGGGAGAAATGAGCAGTTCTTC
TRBD2	TRBV3-1/TRBV3-2	.	TRBJ2-1	CASSHPVGPLLAGLRTYNEQFF	TGTGCCAGCAGCCACCCCGTCGGGCCACTACTAGCGGGCCTACGTACCTACAATGAGCAGTTCTTC
.	TRBV12-3/TRBV12-4	.	TRBJ2-2	CASSVSSTGELFF	TGTGCCAGCAGTGTCAGCAGCACCGGGGAGCTGTTTTTT
.	TRBV28	once	TRBJ1-2	CASCPRGSGYGYTF	TGTGCCAGCTGCCCACGGGGGAGTGGGTATGGCTACACCTTC
TRBD1	TRBV5-1	.	TRBJ1-1	CASSRQGPGYTEAFF	TGCGCCAGCAGCAGACAGGGTCCAGGGTACACTGAAGCTTTCTTT
.	TRBV7-3	.	TRBJ1-3	CASSYHRGNTIYF	TGTGCCAGCAGCTACCACAGGGGAAACACCATATATTTT
.	TRBV18	.	TRBJ2-5	CASSPLLGAQETQYF	TGTGCCAGCTCACCACTGTTGGGGGCCCAAGAGACCCAGTACTTC
TRBD1	TRBV9	once	TRBJ2-6	CASRQGPTGANVLTF	TGTGCCAGCAGACAGGGGCCAACCGGGGCCAACGTCCTGACTTTC
.	TRBV19	medium-sized	TRBJ1-5	CASSMGFNQPQHF	TGTGCCAGTAGTATGGGATTCAATCAGCCCCAGCATTTT
.	TRBV9	.	TRBJ2-2	CASRAVGAGELFF	TGTGCCAGCAGGGCCGTGGGGGCCGGGGAGCTGTTTTTT
.	TRBV7-9	.	TRBJ1-2	CASSDGQFYGYTF	TGTGCCAGCAGCGATGGACAGTTCTATGGCTACACCTTC
.	TRBV28	.	TRBJ2-7	CASSLRGSSAYEQYF	TGTGCCAGCAGTTTACGTGGGAGTTCTGCCTACGAGCAGTACTTC
.	TRBV7-9	.	TRBJ2-5	CASSFTLETQYF	TGTGCCAGCAGCTTTACCCTGGAGACCCAGTACTTC
.	TRBV3-1/TRBV3-2	.	TRBJ1-3	CASSLDQGSGNTIYF	TGTGCCAGCAGCCTTGACCAGGGATCTGGAAACACCATATATTTT
TRBD1	TRBV3-1/TRBV3-2	.	TRBJ1-1	CASSQEVGGATEAFF	TGTGCCAGCAGCCAAGAGGTAGGGGGCGCGACTGAAGCTTTCTTT
.	TRBV12-5	.	TRBJ1-3	CASGLVLGQRENTIYF	TGTGCTAGTGGTTTGGTACTCGGACAGCGCGAAAACACCATATATTTT
.	TRBV19	.	TRBJ1-4	CASSTGDDDEKLFF	TGTGCCAGTAGTACCGGGGACGACGATGAAAAACTGTTTTTT
TRBD2	TRBV6-5	.	TRBJ2-1	CASRAASGSGAEQFF	TGTGCCAGCCGAGCCGCTAGCGGGAGCGGAGCTGAGCAGTTCTTC
.	TRBV6-5	.	TRBJ1-5	CASSYARAQPQHF	TGTGCCAGCAGTTACGCCAGGGCCCAGCCCCAGCATTTT
.	TRBV18	.	TRBJ1-1	CASSPGGGVNTEAFF	TGTGCCAGCTCACCAGGTGGGGGAGTGAACACTGAAGCTTTCTTT
TRBD1	TRBV10-3	.	TRBJ2-5	CAISEEGGIGKTQYF	TGTGCCATCAGTGAGGAAGGGGGCATCGGTAAGACCCAGTACTTC
.	TRBV10-1	.	TRBJ2-3	CASSDSGGTDTQYF	TGCGCCAGCAGCGACAGCGGCGGCACAGATACGCAGTATTTT
.	TRBV7-2	.	TRBJ1-1	CASSLYETVNTEAFF	TGTGCCAGCAGCCTTTACGAGACAGTGAACACTGAAGCTTTCTTT
.	TRBV5-1	.	TRBJ1-1	CASSFGFTDTEAFF	TGCGCCAGCAGCTTCGGGTTCACGGACACTGAAGCTTTCTTT
TRBD2	TRBV4-3	.	TRBJ2-1	CASSQRQWGGEQFF	TGCGCCAGCAGCCAGCGGCAATGGGGGGGTGAGCAGTTCTTC
TRBD1	TRBV4-1	once	TRBJ1-1	CASSRTGVNTEAFF	TGCGCCAGCAGCCGGACAGGGGTGAACACTGAAGCTTTCTTT
.	TRBV2	.	TRBJ2-1	CASSRELAYNEQFF	TGTGCCAGCAGCCGCGAACTAGCCTACAATGAGCAGTTCTTC
.	TRBV15	.	TRBJ1-1	CATSRGLGSPGTEAFF	TGTGCCACCAGCAGGGGTTTGGGCAGCCCGGGGACTGAAGCTTTCTTT
.	TRBV6-6	.	TRBJ1-1	CASSYYDTEAFF	TGTGCCAGCAGTTACTACGACACTGAAGCTTTCTTT
TRBD1	TRBV18	.	TRBJ1-2	CASSPPGGTGGAYGYTF	TGTGCCAGCTCACCACCGGGTGGAACAGGGGGCGCGTATGGCTACACCTTC
TRBD2	TRBV3-1/TRBV3-2	.	TRBJ2-5	CASSHTSGGAQETQYF	TGTGCCAGCAGCCACACTAGCGGGGGGGCCCAAGAGACCCAGTACTTC
.	TRBV3-1/TRBV3-2	.	TRBJ1-5	CASSQFGNQPQHF	TGTGCCAGCAGCCAGTTTGGCAATCAGCCCCAGCATTTT
.	TRBV7-2	.	TRBJ2-7	CASSPRGDTRVLYEQYF	TGTGCCAGCAGCCCCAGGGGGGATACTAGAGTACTCTACGAGCAGTACTTC
.	TRBV7-9	.	TRBJ1-1	CASSLVGVSLEAFF	TGTGCCAGCAGCTTAGTAGGAGTCTCGCTTGAAGCTTTCTTT
TRBD2	TRBV6-1	.	TRBJ2-5	CASSEVPLAGVGLQETQYF	TGTGCCAGCAGTGAAGTCCCGCTAGCGGGAGTCGGGTTACAAGAGACCCAGTACTTC
.	TRBV3-1/TRBV3-2	.	TRBJ1-1	CARTRVGGTEAFF	TGTGCCAGGACGAGGGTGGGTGGGACTGAAGCTTTCTTT